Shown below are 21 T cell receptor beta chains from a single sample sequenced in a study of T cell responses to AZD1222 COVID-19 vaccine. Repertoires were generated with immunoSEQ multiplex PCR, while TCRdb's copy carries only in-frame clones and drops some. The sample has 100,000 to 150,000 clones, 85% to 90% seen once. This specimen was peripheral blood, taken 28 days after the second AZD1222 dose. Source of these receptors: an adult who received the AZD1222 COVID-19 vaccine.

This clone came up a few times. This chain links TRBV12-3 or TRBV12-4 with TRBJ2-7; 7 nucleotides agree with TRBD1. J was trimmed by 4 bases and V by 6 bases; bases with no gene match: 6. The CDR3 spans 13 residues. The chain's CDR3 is CASRRGTAYEQYF. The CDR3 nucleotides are TGTGCCAGCAGGAGGGGGACAGCGTACGAGCAGTACTTC.

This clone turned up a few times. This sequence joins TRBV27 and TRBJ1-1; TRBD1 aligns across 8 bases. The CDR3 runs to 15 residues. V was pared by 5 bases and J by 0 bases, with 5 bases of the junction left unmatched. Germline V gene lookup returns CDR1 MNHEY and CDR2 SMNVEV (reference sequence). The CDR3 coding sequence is TGTGCCAGCAGTACCACAGGGGGACTGAACACTGAAGCTTTCTTT. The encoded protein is CASSTTGGLNTEAFF.

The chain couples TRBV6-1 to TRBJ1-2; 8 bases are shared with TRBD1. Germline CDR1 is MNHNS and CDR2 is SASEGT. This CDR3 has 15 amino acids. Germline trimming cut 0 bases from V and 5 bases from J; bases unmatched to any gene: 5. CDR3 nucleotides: TGTGCCAGCAGTGAAGCGTCAGGGGGCGGGTATGGCTACACCTTC. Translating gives CASSEASGGGYGYTF.

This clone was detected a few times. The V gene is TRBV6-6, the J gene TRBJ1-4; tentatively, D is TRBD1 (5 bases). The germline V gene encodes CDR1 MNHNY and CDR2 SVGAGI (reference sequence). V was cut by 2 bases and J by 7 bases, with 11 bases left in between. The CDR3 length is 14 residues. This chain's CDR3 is CASSYGQGGEKLFF. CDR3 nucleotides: TGTGCCAGCAGTTACGGGCAGGGAGGTGAAAAACTGTTTTTT.

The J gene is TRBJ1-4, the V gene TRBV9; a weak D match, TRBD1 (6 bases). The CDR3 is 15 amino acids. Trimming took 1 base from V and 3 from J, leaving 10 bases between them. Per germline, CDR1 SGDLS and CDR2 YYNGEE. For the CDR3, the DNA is TGTGCCAGCAGCGTACAGGGGATGGCTAATGAAAAACTGTTTTTT. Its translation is CASSVQGMANEKLFF. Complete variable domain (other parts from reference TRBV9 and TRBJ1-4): DSGVTQTPKHLITATGQRVTLRCSPRSGDLSVYWYQQSLDQGLQFLIQYYNGEERAKGNILERFSAQQFPDLHSELNLSSLELGDSALYFCASSVQGMANEKLFFGSGTQLSVL.

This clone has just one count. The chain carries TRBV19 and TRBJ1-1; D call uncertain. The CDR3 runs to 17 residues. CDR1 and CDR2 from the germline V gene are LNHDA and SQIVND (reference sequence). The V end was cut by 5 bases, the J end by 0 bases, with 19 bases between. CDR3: CASSPIGGDSMNTEAFF. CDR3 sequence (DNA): TGTGCCAGTAGTCCAATAGGCGGGGATAGCATGAACACTGAAGCTTTCTTT. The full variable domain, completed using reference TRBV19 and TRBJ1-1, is DGGITQSPKYLFRKEGQNVTLSCEQNLNHDAMYWYRQDPGQGLRLIYYSQIVNDFQKGDIAEGYSVSREKKESFPLTVTSAQKNPTAFYLCASSPIGGDSMNTEAFFGQGTRLTVV.

The CDR3 DNA reads TGTGCCACCAGTGCCGGGGCCGAGCAGTTCTTC. This sequence encodes CATSAGAEQFF. The chain has TRBV24-1 and TRBJ2-1; TRBD1 or TRBD2 may be the D gene (5 bases each). CDR1 is KGHDR and CDR2 is SFDVKD in the germline V gene. The CDR3 extends over 11 amino acids. The germline V and J ends were trimmed by 5 bases and 10 bases, with 8 bases remaining between them.

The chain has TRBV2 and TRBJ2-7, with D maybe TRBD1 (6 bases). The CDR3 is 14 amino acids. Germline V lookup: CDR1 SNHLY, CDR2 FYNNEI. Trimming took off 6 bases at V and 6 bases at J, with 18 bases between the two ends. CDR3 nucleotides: TGTGCCAGCAGGTTGACTCAACAGGGAGCCGAGCAGTACTTC. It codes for CASRLTQQGAEQYF.

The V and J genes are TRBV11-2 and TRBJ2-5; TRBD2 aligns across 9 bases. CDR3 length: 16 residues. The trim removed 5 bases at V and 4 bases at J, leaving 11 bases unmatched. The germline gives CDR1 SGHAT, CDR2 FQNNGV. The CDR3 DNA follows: TGTGCCAGCAGCCAGGGCGCTAGCGGGGCCCGAGAGACCCAGTACTTC. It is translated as CASSQGASGARETQYF.

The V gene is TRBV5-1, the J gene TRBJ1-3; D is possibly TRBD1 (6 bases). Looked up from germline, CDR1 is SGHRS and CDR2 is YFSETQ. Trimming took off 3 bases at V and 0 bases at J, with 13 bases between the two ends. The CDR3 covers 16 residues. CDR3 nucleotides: TGCGCCAGCAGCTCTATGGGGGGGCCCTCTGGAAACACCATATATTTT. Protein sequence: CASSSMGGPSGNTIYF.

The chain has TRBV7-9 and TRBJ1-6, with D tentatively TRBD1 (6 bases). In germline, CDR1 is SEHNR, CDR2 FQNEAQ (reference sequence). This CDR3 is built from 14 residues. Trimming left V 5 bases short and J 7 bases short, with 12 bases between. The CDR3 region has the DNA TGTGCCAGCAGCACAACAGGGATCAATTCACCCCTCCACTTT. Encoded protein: CASSTTGINSPLHF.

The CDR3 DNA reads as TGCGCCAGCAGCTCCTCCCCAGGACAGGGGGCGAATGGCTACACCTTC. Translating gives CASSSSPGQGANGYTF. V usage is TRBV5-1 and J usage is TRBJ1-2, with TRBD1 matching over 11 bases. J lost 6 bases, V lost 3 bases, and 10 bases had no gene match. The length of the CDR3 is 16 residues. Per germline, CDR1 SGHRS and CDR2 YFSETQ.

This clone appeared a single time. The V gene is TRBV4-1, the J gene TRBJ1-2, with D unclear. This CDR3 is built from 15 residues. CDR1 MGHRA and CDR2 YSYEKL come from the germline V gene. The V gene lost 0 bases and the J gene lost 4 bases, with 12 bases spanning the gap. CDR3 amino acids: CASSQEYPTSYGYTF. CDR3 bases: TGCGCCAGCAGCCAAGAGTACCCTACCAGCTATGGCTACACCTTC.

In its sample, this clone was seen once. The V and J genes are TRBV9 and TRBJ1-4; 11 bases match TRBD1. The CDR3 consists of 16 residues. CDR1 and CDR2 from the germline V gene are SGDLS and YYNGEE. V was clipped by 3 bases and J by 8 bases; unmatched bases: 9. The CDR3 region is CASSGQRTGGDEKLFF. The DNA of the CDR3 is TGTGCCAGCAGCGGACAGCGGACAGGGGGCGACGAAAAACTGTTTTTT.

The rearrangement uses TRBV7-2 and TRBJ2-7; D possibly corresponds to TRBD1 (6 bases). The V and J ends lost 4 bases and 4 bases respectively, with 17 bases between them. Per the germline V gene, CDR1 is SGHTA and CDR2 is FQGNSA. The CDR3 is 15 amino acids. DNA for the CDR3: TGTGCCAGCAGCTCCGGGTGGGGGCGTGGGTACGAGCAGTACTTC. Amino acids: CASSSGWGRGYEQYF. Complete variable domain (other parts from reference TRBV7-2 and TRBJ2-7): GAGVSQSPSNKVTEKGKDVELRCDPISGHTALYWYRQSLGQGLEFLIYFQGNSAPDKSGLPSDRFSAERTGGSVSTLTIQRTQQEDSAVYLCASSSGWGRGYEQYFGPGTRLTVT.

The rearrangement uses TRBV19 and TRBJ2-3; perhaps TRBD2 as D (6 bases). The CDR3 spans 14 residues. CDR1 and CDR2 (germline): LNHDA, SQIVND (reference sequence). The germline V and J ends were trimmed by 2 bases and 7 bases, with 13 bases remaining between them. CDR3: CASSISLAQNTQYF. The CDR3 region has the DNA TGTGCCAGTAGTATAAGTCTAGCGCAAAATACGCAGTATTTT.

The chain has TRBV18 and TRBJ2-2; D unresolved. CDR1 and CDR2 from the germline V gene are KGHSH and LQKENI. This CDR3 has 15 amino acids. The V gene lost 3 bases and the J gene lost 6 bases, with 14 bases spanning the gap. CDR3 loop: CASSPNAKGAGELFF. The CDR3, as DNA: TGTGCCAGCTCACCTAACGCCAAAGGAGCCGGGGAGCTGTTTTTT.

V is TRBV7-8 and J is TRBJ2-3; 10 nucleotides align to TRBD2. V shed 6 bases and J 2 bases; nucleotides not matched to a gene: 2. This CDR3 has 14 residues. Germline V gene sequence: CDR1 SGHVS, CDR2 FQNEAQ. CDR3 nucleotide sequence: TGTGCCAGCAGTACTAGCGGGGCCACAGATACGCAGTATTTT. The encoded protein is CASSTSGATDTQYF.

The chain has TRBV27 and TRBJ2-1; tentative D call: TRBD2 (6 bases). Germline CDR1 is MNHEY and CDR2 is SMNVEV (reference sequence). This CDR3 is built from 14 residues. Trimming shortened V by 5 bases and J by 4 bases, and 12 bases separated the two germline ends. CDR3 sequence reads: CASSEGDSYNEQFF. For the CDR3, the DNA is TGTGCCAGCAGTGAAGGGGACTCTTACAATGAGCAGTTCTTC.

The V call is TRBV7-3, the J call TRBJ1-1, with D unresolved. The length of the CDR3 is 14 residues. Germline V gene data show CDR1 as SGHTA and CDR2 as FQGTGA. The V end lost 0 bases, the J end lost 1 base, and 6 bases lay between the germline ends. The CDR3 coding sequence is TGTGCCAGCAGCTTAACTCCGCAGAACACTGAAGCTTTCTTT. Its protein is CASSLTPQNTEAFF. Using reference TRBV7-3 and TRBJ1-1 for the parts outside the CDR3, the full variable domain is GAGVSQTPSNKVTEKGKYVELRCDPISGHTALYWYRQSLGQGPEFLIYFQGTGAADDSGLPNDRFFAVRPEGSVSTLKIQRTERGDSAVYLCASSLTPQNTEAFFGQGTRLTVV.

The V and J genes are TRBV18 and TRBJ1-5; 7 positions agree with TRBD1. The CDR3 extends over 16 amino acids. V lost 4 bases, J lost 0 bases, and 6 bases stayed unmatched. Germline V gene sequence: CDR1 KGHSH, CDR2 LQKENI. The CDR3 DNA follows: TGTGCCAGCTCACAAATCCGGGACAGTAGCAATCAGCCCCAGCATTTT. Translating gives CASSQIRDSSNQPQHF.